These 20 T cell receptor beta chains came from one sample sequenced in a study of radiation and T cells in renal cell carcinoma. Time point meaning: blood 4 weeks post-SBRT, at nephrectomy. Treatment denoted: 15 Gy SBRT to primary tumor, nephrectomy 4 weeks later. TCRdb keeps only in-frame clones here, not all; method: immunoSEQ multiplex PCR. Of around 77,000 clones listed, 83% are singletons. Specimen: blood, collected from a patient whose treatment included radiotherapy and nephrectomy. Receptor source: a woman aged 60-70 years with renal cell carcinoma.

The genes are TRBV6-5 and TRBJ1-1; D remains unclear. CDR1 is MNHEY and CDR2 is SVGAGI in the germline V gene. The CDR3 totals 14 residues. V was cut by 6 bases and J by 1 base, with 12 bases left in between. Written as DNA, the CDR3 is TGTGCCAGCAGGTTTAACTCGGAGAACACTGAAGCTTTCTTT. Protein sequence: CASRFNSENTEAFF.

This clone was seen once. The V and J genes are TRBV5-1 and TRBJ2-1, with 11 bases identical to TRBD2. J was trimmed by 3 bases and V by 2 bases; bases with no gene match: 4. The CDR3 runs to 16 residues. In germline, CDR1 is SGHRS, CDR2 YFSETQ. CDR3 bases: TGCGCCAGCAGCTTCTTGACTAGCGGGGTCTACAATGAGCAGTTCTTC. It translates to CASSFLTSGVYNEQFF.

The rearrangement uses TRBV18 and TRBJ2-5; TRBD1 agrees at 7 bases. V shed 2 bases, J shed 5 bases, and the junction held 5 bases outside the gene matches. Germline-derived CDR1 and CDR2 are KGHSH and LQKENI. The CDR3 runs 14 residues. The CDR3 sequence is CASSPTTGEETQYF. The DNA of the CDR3 is TGTGCCAGCTCACCAACAACAGGGGAGGAGACCCAGTACTTC. The entire variable domain, with the rest obtained from reference TRBV18 and TRBJ2-5, is as follows: NAGVMQNPRHLVRRRGQEARLRCSPMKGHSHVYWYRQLPEEGLKFMVYLQKENIIDESGMPKERFSAEFPKEGPSILRIQQVVRGDSAAYFCASSPTTGEETQYFGPGTRLLVL.

The chain couples TRBV7-9 to TRBJ1-6; D remains unclear. CDR3 length equals 14 residues. Germline V CDR1 and CDR2: SEHNR, FQNEAQ (reference sequence). Trimming removed 5 bases from V and 5 bases from J, with 10 bases in between. The CDR3 DNA is TGTGCCAGCAGCCCTGAGGTTGATAATTCACCCCTCCACTTT. Its translation is CASSPEVDNSPLHF. The full variable domain, in which reference TRBV7-9 and TRBJ1-6 provide the parts outside the CDR3, is DTGVSQNPRHKITKRGQNVTFRCDPISEHNRLYWYRQTLGQGPEFLTYFQNEAQLEKSRLLSDRFSAERPKGSFSTLEIQRTEQGDSAMYLCASSPEVDNSPLHFGNGTRLTVT.

CDR3 sequence (DNA): TGTGCCAGCAGCCGCGGGACAGGGGGCAATCAGCCCCAGCATTTT. Protein product: CASSRGTGGNQPQHF. The chain links TRBV27 to TRBJ1-5, with 10 bases fitting TRBD1. Germline V gene data show CDR1 as MNHEY and CDR2 as SMNVEV (reference sequence). Trimming cost V 6 bases and J 2 bases; bases outside gene matches: 4. The CDR3 consists of 15 residues.

The V gene is TRBV11-2, the J gene TRBJ1-1; no firm D call. V lost 7 bases to trimming and J lost 0 bases, with 18 bases between them. The germline CDR1 and CDR2 sequences are SGHAT and FQNNGV. This CDR3 has 16 amino acids. CDR3 bases: TGTGCCAGCACCCGGGAGGCAGCCCGGCTGAACACTGAAGCTTTCTTT. As protein: CASTREAARLNTEAFF.

The chain is built from TRBV28 and TRBJ2-7; D is perhaps TRBD1 or TRBD2 (5 bases each). V dropped 5 bases and J dropped 4 bases, with 15 bases sitting between them. The CDR3 runs 14 residues. Germline CDR1 and CDR2: MDHEN and SYDVKM. DNA for the CDR3: TGTGCCAGCAGTCCGGGACCCTCAAATTACGAGCAGTACTTC. Its translation: CASSPGPSNYEQYF.

V and J are TRBV29-1 and TRBJ2-1, with D perhaps matching TRBD1 (6 bases). The germline V gene has CDR1 SQVTM and CDR2 ANQGSEA. Trimming took 2 bases from V and 15 from J, leaving 20 bases between them. There are 13 residues in the CDR3. The CDR3 reads CSVELPGVNYRFF. The CDR3 coding sequence is TGCAGCGTTGAATTGCCAGGGGTCAATTATCGGTTCTTC.

This rearrangement joins TRBV4-1 to TRBJ2-5; 10 bases are a match to TRBD1. The CDR3 runs to 16 residues. Germline CDR1 reads MGHRA; CDR2 reads YSYEKL. V lost 4 bases, J lost 3 bases, and 8 bases stayed unmatched. The CDR3 protein is CASSPTGQGGKETQYF. The CDR3 DNA is TGCGCCAGCAGCCCCACCGGACAGGGGGGGAAAGAGACCCAGTACTTC.

The CDR3 nucleotides read TGTGCCAGTAGTCCCTCTGGACAGGGAAGAAAGGATTCACCCCTCCACTTT. Its protein is CASSPSGQGRKDSPLHF. The J gene is TRBJ1-6, the V gene TRBV19; 8 bases align to TRBD1. J was trimmed by 8 bases and V by 5 bases; bases with no gene match: 14. Per germline, CDR1 LNHDA and CDR2 SQIVND (reference sequence). This CDR3 region has 17 residues.

V usage is TRBV28 and J usage is TRBJ1-1; D is possibly TRBD1 (5 bases). Trimming pared 5 bases from V and 8 bases from J, leaving 18 bases between. CDR1 MDHEN and CDR2 SYDVKM come from the germline V gene. The CDR3 sequence is 14 residues long. The CDR3 bases are TGTGCCAGCAGTCAGGGAGGGCATGGTCTAGAAGCTTTCTTT. It yields the protein CASSQGGHGLEAFF.

The chain couples TRBV5-6 to TRBJ2-1; the match to TRBD1 covers 7 bases. V lost 4 bases and J lost 12; bases outside the gene matches: 10. The CDR3 runs to 13 residues. CDR1 and CDR2 from the germline V gene are SGHDT and YYEEEE. The CDR3 here is CASSIQGPGGQFF. CDR3 DNA sequence: TGTGCCAGCAGCATCCAGGGCCCAGGGGGGCAGTTCTTC. Full variable domain (missing parts from reference TRBV5-6 and TRBJ2-1): DAGVTQSPTHLIKTRGQQVTLRCSPKSGHDTVSWYQQALGQGPQFIFQYYEEEERQRGNFPDRFSGHQFPNYSSELNVNALLLGDSALYLCASSIQGPGGQFFGPGTRLTVL.

V usage is TRBV2 and J usage is TRBJ2-5; no firm D call. Per the germline V gene, CDR1 is SNHLY and CDR2 is FYNNEI. Trimming shortened V by 8 bases and J by 0 bases, and 13 bases separated the two germline ends. The CDR3 is 14 residues long. The CDR3: CASRQAVYQETQYF. The DNA for the CDR3 is TGTGCCAGCCGGCAGGCAGTGTACCAAGAGACCCAGTACTTC. The full variable domain, completed using reference TRBV2 and TRBJ2-5, is EPEVTQTPSHQVTQMGQEVILRCVPISNHLYFYWYRQILGQKVEFLVSFYNNEISEKSEIFDDQFSVERPDGSNFTLKIRSTKLEDSAMYFCASRQAVYQETQYFGPGTRLLVL.

This clone has a single count. The V call is TRBV7-3, the J call TRBJ2-2, with 8 bases lining up with TRBD1. CDR3 size: 14 residues. Trimming cost V 5 bases and J 5 bases; bases outside gene matches: 4. Germline CDR1 SGHTA, CDR2 FQGTGA. CDR3 bases: TGTGCCAGCAGCGGACAGGGCGGGACCGGGGAGCTGTTTTTT. The encoded protein is CASSGQGGTGELFF. Together with reference TRBV7-3 and TRBJ2-2, the CDR3 gives the full variable domain: GAGVSQTPSNKVTEKGKYVELRCDPISGHTALYWYRQSLGQGPEFLIYFQGTGAADDSGLPNDRFFAVRPEGSVSTLKIQRTERGDSAVYLCASSGQGGTGELFFGEGSRLTVL.

The rearrangement links TRBV5-6 to TRBJ2-5; 12 bases are shared with TRBD2. The CDR3 runs 19 residues. Germline V gene data show CDR1 as SGHDT and CDR2 as YYEEEE. J was trimmed by 4 bases and V by 4 bases; bases with no gene match: 17. The CDR3 loop reads CASSPTWRLAGGPLETQYF. Written as DNA, the CDR3 is TGTGCCAGCAGCCCGACCTGGCGTCTAGCGGGGGGGCCGCTAGAGACCCAGTACTTC.

The chain recombines TRBV5-1 with TRBJ2-1, with 10 bases that match TRBD2. This CDR3 is built from 17 residues. Germline V CDR1 and CDR2: SGHRS, YFSETQ. V lost 6 bases, J lost 0 bases, and 9 bases stayed unmatched. CDR3 region: CASTPFSGGSSYNEQFF. CDR3 sequence (DNA): TGCGCCAGCACTCCCTTTAGCGGGGGGAGCTCCTACAATGAGCAGTTCTTC. Combining the CDR3 with reference TRBV5-1 and TRBJ2-1 gives the whole variable domain KAGVTQTPRYLIKTRGQQVTLSCSPISGHRSVSWYQQTPGQGLQFLFEYFSETQRNKGNFPGRFSGRQFSNSRSEMNVSTLELGDSALYLCASTPFSGGSSYNEQFFGPGTRLTVL.

The chain is built from TRBV2 and TRBJ1-4; a weak D match, TRBD1 (6 bases). The CDR3 runs to 14 residues. Trimming removed 7 bases from V and 8 bases from J, with 17 bases in between. Germline V lookup: CDR1 SNHLY, CDR2 FYNNEI. This chain's CDR3 is CASTDNRVEEKLFF. The CDR3 DNA follows: TGTGCCAGCACCGACAACAGGGTGGAGGAAAAACTGTTTTTT.

This clone was detected only once. The V call is TRBV5-1, the J call TRBJ2-7; 8 nucleotides match TRBD2. CDR3 size: 15 residues. Germline V gene lookup returns CDR1 SGHRS and CDR2 YFSETQ. The junction had 10 bases not matched to a gene; V was cut back by 5 bases and J by 3 bases. The CDR3 region has the DNA TGCGCCAGCAGGTCGGGGAGCGGGAGAGACTACGAGCAGTACTTC. This encodes CASRSGSGRDYEQYF.

This rearrangement joins TRBV11-1 to TRBJ2-7; 10 bases align to TRBD2. V was pared by 11 bases and J by 4 bases, with 11 bases of the junction left unmatched. Germline CDR1 and CDR2: SGHAT and FQDESV (reference sequence). The CDR3 extends over 14 amino acids. The CDR3 DNA follows: TGTGCCTCCCAGCTTAGCGGGGGGTGGTACGAGCAGTACTTC. It translates to CASQLSGGWYEQYF.

About this clone itself: Within the sample, other DNA sequences also encode this same CDR3. The V gene is TRBV9, the J gene TRBJ1-1, with 7 bases identical to TRBD1. The CDR3 totals 14 residues. Germline V CDR1 and CDR2: SGDLS, YYNGEE. The V and J ends lost 6 bases and 3 bases, in that order; junction bases with no gene match: 8. This chain's CDR3 is CASTRPGGDTEAFF. CDR3 bases: TGTGCCAGCACCCGGCCAGGGGGAGACACTGAAGCTTTCTTT.